These 25 T cell receptor beta chains share one sample of origin, sequenced in a study of monozygotic twins with inflammatory bowel disease (dated by TCRdb to about 2019). Libraries were built with 5' RACE. The sample was run on an Illumina HiSeq 2500. Reprocessed by TCRdb, the reads give a single entry per CDR3 protein sequence, without DNA. The sample's table covers some 210,000 distinct CDR3 sequences. The leading ten clones occupy approximately 1.6% of the sample. Material for sequencing was blood. The origin of the receptors is a human donor with ulcerative colitis or Crohn's disease, or a healthy co-twin of an affected twin (not recorded which).

The chain has TRBV5-5 and TRBJ1-4; TCRdb's assignment of TRBD1 cannot be checked, as there is no DNA. Germline CDR1 and CDR2: SGHKS and YYEKEE (reference sequence). CDR3 length: 14 residues. The CDR3 spells CASRSDRGNEKLFF.

The chain joins TRBV5-1 to TRBJ2-2; TCRdb lists TRBD1, though no DNA is available to test this call. This CDR3 has 16 amino acids. Germline V CDR1 and CDR2: SGHRS, YFSETQ. CDR3 amino acids: CASSLYRNQNTGELFF. The entire variable domain, with the rest obtained from reference TRBV5-1 and TRBJ2-2, is as follows: KAGVTQTPRYLIKTRGQQVTLSCSPISGHRSVSWYQQTPGQGLQFLFEYFSETQRNKGNFPGRFSGRQFSNSRSEMNVSTLELGDSALYLCASSLYRNQNTGELFFGEGSRLTVL.

The rearrangement joins TRBV4-1 to TRBJ1-2. The CDR3 has 15 amino acids. Per germline, CDR1 MGHRA and CDR2 YSYEKL. CDR3 sequence: CASSRTEREKYGYTF.

The V and J genes are TRBV27 and TRBJ1-2. There are 15 residues in the CDR3. Germline V CDR1 and CDR2: MNHEY, SMNVEV (reference sequence). The CDR3 sequence is CASSPGNSLSGGYTF.

V usage is TRBV19 and J usage is TRBJ1-6. The CDR3 runs 13 residues. The V gene's germline CDR1 is LNHDA and CDR2 SQIVND (reference sequence). CDR3 sequence reads: CASTNLDNSPLHF.

The chain recombines TRBV20-1 with TRBJ1-6; checking the TCRdb D call of TRBD1 is not possible without DNA. CDR3 length: 14 amino acids. Germline assignment: CDR1 DFQATT and CDR2 SNEGSKA (reference sequence). The CDR3 is CSARRGTVNSPLHF.

The rearrangement links TRBV6-5 to TRBJ1-1; no DNA is available, so the TRBD1 call from TCRdb remains unchecked. The CDR3 is 15 amino acids. Germline CDR1 is MNHEY and CDR2 is SVGAGI. The CDR3 loop reads CASVSPDRGDLEAFF.

The rearrangement links TRBV7-9 to TRBJ1-1; the D call from TCRdb, TRBD1, cannot be confirmed without DNA. Germline values: CDR1 SEHNR, CDR2 FQNEAQ (reference sequence). The length of the CDR3 is 15 residues. The CDR3 loop is CASSPGTVVNTEAFF. Supplemented by reference TRBV7-9 and TRBJ1-1, the full variable domain reads DTGVSQNPRHKITKRGQNVTFRCDPISEHNRLYWYRQTLGQGPEFLTYFQNEAQLEKSRLLSDRFSAERPKGSFSTLEIQRTEQGDSAMYLCASSPGTVVNTEAFFGQGTRLTVV.

The chain uses TRBV20-1 and TRBJ2-1; the TCRdb call, TRBD2, lacks DNA for checking. Looked up from germline, CDR1 is DFQATT and CDR2 is SNEGSKA (reference sequence). This CDR3 has 14 amino acids. The CDR3 is CSARRLASYNEQFF.

The rearrangement links TRBV20-1 to TRBJ1-5. In germline, CDR1 is DFQATT, CDR2 SNEGSKA (reference sequence). The CDR3 spans 13 residues. The CDR3 reads CSARANPGQPQHF.

J is TRBJ2-2 and V is TRBV20-1; no DNA is available, so the TRBD1 call from TCRdb remains unchecked. The germline V gene encodes CDR1 DFQATT and CDR2 SNEGSKA (reference sequence). The CDR3 is 15 residues long. The CDR3 sequence is CSATVGQGNTGELFF.

V and J are TRBV6-5 and TRBJ2-7; without DNA, the TCRdb call of TRBD1 cannot be checked. Germline V gene sequence: CDR1 MNHEY, CDR2 SVGAGI. The CDR3 contains 14 residues. The CDR3 region is CASSNGQGLVEQYF.

The rearrangement joins TRBV20-1 to TRBJ1-2; the D call from TCRdb, TRBD1, cannot be confirmed without DNA. From germline, CDR1 is DFQATT and CDR2 SNEGSKA (reference sequence). The CDR3 covers 13 residues. The CDR3 sequence: CSARSQGLVGYTF.

The chain employs TRBV7-9 and TRBJ1-1. The CDR3 extends over 17 amino acids. Germline V gene sequence: CDR1 SEHNR, CDR2 FQNEAQ (reference sequence). The CDR3 loop reads CASSLAPPGRVYTEAFF.

The chain recombines TRBV10-3 with TRBJ2-2; the TCRdb call, TRBD1, lacks DNA for checking. Germline CDR1 ENHRY, CDR2 SYGVKD. CDR3 length equals 14 residues. The CDR3 is CAIRPTGNSGELFF.

The rearrangement uses TRBV28 and TRBJ2-2. Germline lookup yields CDR1 MDHEN and CDR2 SYDVKM. This CDR3 contains 14 residues. The CDR3 loop is CASSSTGLTGELFF.

This rearrangement joins TRBV7-2 to TRBJ1-2; TCRdb outputs TRBD1, but without DNA this stays unchecked. CDR1 is SGHTA and CDR2 is FQGNSA in the germline V gene. This CDR3 has 14 residues. The CDR3 loop is CASSPGQVLGGYTF.

The chain couples TRBV18 to TRBJ2-3; TCRdb reports TRBD1, a call that lacks DNA to check it against. Germline V gene sequence: CDR1 KGHSH, CDR2 LQKENI. The CDR3 contains 15 residues. The CDR3: CASSPRQEITDTQYF.

The chain carries TRBV9 and TRBJ2-1. Germline V gene data show CDR1 as SGDLS and CDR2 as YYNGEE. The CDR3 totals 14 residues. The CDR3: CASSVSHTYNEQFF.

CDR3 amino acids: CASSLSLALPHNEQFF. The V and J genes are TRBV5-1 and TRBJ2-1; the D gene TCRdb calls, TRBD2, cannot be checked with no DNA. CDR1 SGHRS and CDR2 YFSETQ come from the germline V gene. The CDR3 covers 16 residues.

The rearrangement links TRBV18 to TRBJ2-1; the TCRdb call, TRBD2, lacks DNA for checking. Germline assignment: CDR1 KGHSH and CDR2 LQKENI. The CDR3 length is 17 residues. The CDR3 reads CASSPILRERGYNEQFF.

This chain connects TRBV5-1 to TRBJ2-1; with no DNA, the TCRdb D assignment of TRBD2 cannot be verified. In germline, CDR1 is SGHRS, CDR2 YFSETQ. This CDR3 is 12 amino acids long. The CDR3 protein is CASSFLSGESVF.

V and J are TRBV5-1 and TRBJ2-1. The CDR3 contains 15 residues. The germline V gene encodes CDR1 SGHRS and CDR2 YFSETQ. The CDR3: CASSLGDTDYNEQFF.

This chain joins TRBV20-1 and TRBJ1-2; TCRdb returns TRBD1, unconfirmable since there is no DNA. Germline CDR1 is DFQATT and CDR2 is SNEGSKA (reference sequence). This CDR3 has 13 residues. The CDR3 reads CSAGKQGSYGYTF.

This rearrangement joins TRBV6-6 to TRBJ2-3. The CDR3 loop spans 13 amino acids. CDR1 is MNHNY and CDR2 is SVGAGI in the germline V gene (reference sequence). CDR3: CASRFGVTDTQYF.